A single sample gave rise to the 24 T cell receptor beta chains below, sequenced in a study of shared clonotypes between healthy human individuals. Libraries were prepared by immunoSEQ multiplex PCR; TCRdb keeps only in-frame clonotypes and omits some of them. The sample shows 600,000 to 750,000 clones, 72% of them seen only once. Sample: memory CD4+ T cells sorted from blood. Described subset: CD45RA-negative fraction. These receptors were collected from a woman aged 25 to 45 in good health.

The chain employs TRBV19 and TRBJ2-1; no firm D call. The CDR3 extends over 13 amino acids. Trimming left V 0 bases short and J 4 bases short, with 4 bases between. Germline CDR1 is LNHDA and CDR2 is SQIVND (reference sequence). The CDR3, as DNA: TGTGCCAGTAGTATAGATGGGTACAATGAGCAGTTCTTC. Translating it yields CASSIDGYNEQFF.

The chain carries TRBV5-1 and TRBJ2-1; tentative D call: TRBD2 (6 bases). CDR3 size: 17 residues. V lost 2 bases and J 2 bases, leaving 17 bases between the germline ends. CDR1 and CDR2 from the germline V gene are SGHRS and YFSETQ. The CDR3 DNA follows: TGCGCCAGCAGCTTTGGTTTACCGGCGGGAACCTACAATGAGCAGTTCTTC. Translating gives CASSFGLPAGTYNEQFF.

This chain uses TRBV15 with TRBJ2-3; unclear D gene. The CDR3 is 16 residues long. The germline V and J ends were trimmed by 0 bases and 2 bases, with 12 bases remaining between them. CDR1 and CDR2 (germline): LNHNV, YYDKDF (reference sequence). DNA of the CDR3: TGTGCCACCAGCAGAGATGCCGCCCAAAACACAGATACGCAGTATTTT. Encoded protein: CATSRDAAQNTDTQYF.

This chain joins TRBV18 and TRBJ1-1, with TRBD1 identical over 9 bases. Germline V gene lookup returns CDR1 KGHSH and CDR2 LQKENI. J lost 4 bases, V lost 3 bases, and 6 bases had no gene match. The CDR3 runs 15 residues. CDR3 loop: CASSPRQGESTEAFF. CDR3 nucleotides: TGTGCCAGCTCACCGAGACAGGGGGAGAGCACTGAAGCTTTCTTT.

This clone was counted a few times. J is TRBJ1-5 and V is TRBV28; TRBD1 might be the D (5 bases). CDR1 and CDR2 from the germline V gene are MDHEN and SYDVKM. Trimming stripped 5 bases from V and 6 bases from J, with 14 bases between. This CDR3 has 14 residues. The DNA for the CDR3 is TGTGCCAGCAGTATCCCAGGGTATAGTCAGCCCCAGCATTTT. Translation gives CASSIPGYSQPQHF.

The chain recombines TRBV5-1 with TRBJ2-2; possibly TRBD1 for D (5 bases). The V end was cut by 0 bases, the J end by 5 bases, with 11 bases between. Germline assignment: CDR1 SGHRS and CDR2 YFSETQ. The CDR3 spans 15 residues. The CDR3 spells CASSLAIGATGELFF. CDR3 nucleotides: TGCGCCAGCAGCTTGGCAATAGGGGCAACCGGGGAGCTGTTTTTT.

The rearrangement joins TRBV7-2 to TRBJ2-4; TRBD1 is a possible D gene (5 bases). The CDR3 sequence is 16 residues long. The germline gives CDR1 SGHTA, CDR2 FQGNSA. V was pared by 5 bases and J by 3 bases, with 17 bases between. CDR3: CASSQTPARGKNIQYF. DNA of the CDR3: TGTGCCAGCAGCCAAACACCCGCAAGGGGCAAAAACATTCAGTACTTC.

This rearrangement joins TRBV11-2 to TRBJ1-3, with a possible D match to TRBD1 (5 bases). CDR1 is SGHAT, CDR2 FQNNGV, per germline. The CDR3 covers 15 residues. The V and J ends lost 0 bases and 2 bases respectively, with 8 bases between them. This CDR3 reads CASSLDRGAGNTIYF. The CDR3, as DNA: TGTGCCAGCAGCTTAGATAGGGGAGCTGGAAACACCATATATTTT.

This clone was observed a few times. The rearrangement joins TRBV25-1 to TRBJ2-1, with D tentatively TRBD2 (6 bases). Trimming removed 2 bases from V and 2 bases from J, with 10 bases in between. The CDR3 is made up of 15 amino acids. Germline V gives CDR1 MGHDK, CDR2 SYGVNS. Here the CDR3 DNA reads TGTGCCAGCAGTGAAGAGGCTAGCGCCTACAATGAGCAGTTCTTC. It translates to CASSEEASAYNEQFF.

In this sample, this clone turned up once. This chain links TRBV2 with TRBJ2-5; no definite D call. Germline V gives CDR1 SNHLY, CDR2 FYNNEI. Trimming shortened V by 3 bases and J by 1 base, and 3 bases separated the two germline ends. This CDR3 contains 12 residues. CDR3 loop: CASSELQETQYF. CDR3 DNA sequence: TGTGCCAGCAGTGAGCTCCAAGAGACCCAGTACTTC.

A note on this clone: The sample carries other DNA sequences with the same CDR3. The J gene is TRBJ2-7, the V gene TRBV28; D is unresolved. The CDR3 spans 11 residues. V was clipped by 7 bases and J by 1 base, with 5 bases between them. The germline CDR1 and CDR2 sequences are MDHEN and SYDVKM. The CDR3 loop reads CASTSSYEQYF. CDR3 nucleotides: TGTGCCAGCACAAGTTCCTACGAGCAGTACTTC.

This CDR3 reads CASSYVGNQPQHF. The CDR3 coding sequence is TGTGCCAGCAGTTACGTTGGGAATCAGCCCCAGCATTTT. The J gene is TRBJ1-5, the V gene TRBV6-6; no reliable D call. The CDR3 spans 13 residues. V was pared by 2 bases and J by 4 bases, with 6 bases between. Per germline, CDR1 MNHNY and CDR2 SVGAGI (reference sequence).

The chain joins TRBV5-5 to TRBJ2-7, with 7 bases identical to TRBD2. The J segment lost 3 bases and the V segment lost 0 bases, leaving 6 bases of the junction unmatched. Per germline, CDR1 SGHKS and CDR2 YYEKEE (reference sequence). The CDR3 runs 15 residues. CDR3 coding DNA: TGTGCCAGCAGCTTGGTGCTAGCGGACCTCTACGAGCAGTACTTC. Its protein product is CASSLVLADLYEQYF.

The V gene is TRBV6-6, the J gene TRBJ1-1; 8 bases line up with TRBD1. Germline V gives CDR1 MNHNY, CDR2 SVGAGI (reference sequence). The CDR3 length is 15 residues. Losses at the gene ends were 6 bases for V and 1 base for J; bases not matched to a gene: 7. The CDR3 loop reads CASRRQGSENTEAFF. CDR3 DNA: TGTGCCAGCAGGAGACAGGGGTCGGAGAACACTGAAGCTTTCTTT.

J is TRBJ2-5 and V is TRBV7-2, with D possibly matching TRBD2 (6 bases). Germline-derived CDR1 and CDR2 are SGHTA and FQGNSA. This CDR3 contains 13 residues. The V gene lost 4 bases and the J gene lost 5 bases, with 11 bases spanning the gap. The CDR3 coding sequence is TGTGCCAGCAGCTATAGCGGAGGGGAGACCCAGTACTTC. The encoded protein is CASSYSGGETQYF.

This chain links TRBV2 with TRBJ1-5; 9 bases map to TRBD1. This CDR3 contains 17 residues. The ends lost 6 bases at V and 1 base at J; junction bases unmatched: 10. Looked up from germline, CDR1 is SNHLY and CDR2 is FYNNEI. The CDR3 spells CASRQTGGIGSNQPQHF. In nucleotides, the CDR3 is TGTGCCAGCAGACAGACAGGGGGAATAGGGAGCAATCAGCCCCAGCATTTT.

This chain uses TRBV4-1 with TRBJ2-2; 7 nucleotides line up with TRBD2. The junction had 20 bases not matched to a gene; V was cut back by 5 bases and J by 5 bases. CDR3 length equals 19 residues. Germline assignment: CDR1 MGHRA and CDR2 YSYEKL. The CDR3 region is CASSSLSAVAGLRTGELFF. CDR3 in DNA: TGCGCCAGCAGCTCCCTGTCGGCGGTGGCGGGACTACGGACCGGGGAGCTGTTTTTT.

V and J are TRBV18 and TRBJ2-1; perhaps TRBD1 as D (6 bases). The V gene lost 1 base and the J gene lost 1 base, with 11 bases spanning the gap. Germline lookup yields CDR1 KGHSH and CDR2 LQKENI. CDR3 length equals 16 residues. The CDR3 nucleotides read TGTGCCAGCTCACCACAACAGGGTGGGTCCTACAATGAGCAGTTCTTC. Amino acids: CASSPQQGGSYNEQFF.

The V gene is TRBV4-1, the J gene TRBJ2-6; 9 bases are a match to TRBD2. CDR3 size: 22 residues. Germline-derived CDR1 and CDR2 are MGHRA and YSYEKL. V trimming: 0 bases; J trimming: 0 bases; junction bases outside the gene matches: 15. The CDR3 coding sequence is TGCGCCAGCAGCCAAGATTTGAGCGGACCTAGCGGGAAATACTCTGGGGCCAACGTCCTGACTTTC. Translation gives CASSQDLSGPSGKYSGANVLTF.

The J gene is TRBJ2-3, the V gene TRBV2; the match to TRBD2 covers 7 bases. After removal of 7 bases from V and 5 bases from J, the junction contained 6 bases not matched to a gene. In germline, CDR1 is SNHLY, CDR2 FYNNEI. The CDR3 is made up of 13 amino acids. The CDR3 DNA is TGTGCCAGCATGGGCGGGAGTAAAGATACGCAGTATTTT. Its translation is CASMGGSKDTQYF.

The chain links TRBV4-2 to TRBJ2-5; 12 positions match TRBD1. Germline trimming cut 5 bases from V and 6 bases from J; bases unmatched to any gene: 10. Germline V gene sequence: CDR1 LGHNA, CDR2 YNFKEQ. The CDR3 spans 16 residues. The CDR3 bases are TGTGCCAGCAGCGTCCCGATGGGACAGGGGGCACAGACCCAGTACTTC. This translates into CASSVPMGQGAQTQYF.

The sample holds a few counts of this clone. V gene TRBV19 combines with J gene TRBJ1-1, with 9 bases aligning to TRBD1. V gave up 2 bases and J gave up 0 bases; unmatched junction bases: 4. Germline values: CDR1 LNHDA, CDR2 SQIVND (reference sequence). The CDR3 sequence is 16 residues long. CDR3 nucleotides: TGTGCCAGTAGTATAACCGGGACAGGGATGAACACTGAAGCTTTCTTT. This translates into CASSITGTGMNTEAFF.

The chain recombines TRBV5-4 with TRBJ1-4; 7 bases fit TRBD1. Germline-derived CDR1 and CDR2 are SGHNT and YYREEE (reference sequence). The CDR3 has 16 amino acids. The ends lost 2 bases at V and 8 bases at J; junction bases unmatched: 12. The CDR3 nucleotides read TGTGCCAGCAGCTTTCGACAGGGCTCGGGGGGGGAAAAACTGTTTTTT. It encodes CASSFRQGSGGEKLFF.

The CDR3: CAWSVSVAGEQFF. CDR3 DNA: TGTGCCTGGAGTGTGTCTGTAGCCGGTGAGCAGTTCTTC. The chain couples TRBV30 to TRBJ2-1, with D unresolved. The CDR3 has 13 amino acids. The germline V and J ends were trimmed by 0 bases and 9 bases, with 12 bases remaining between them. Germline V gives CDR1 GTSNPN, CDR2 SVGIG (reference sequence).